Included here is one T cell receptor (beta chain) sequence, with context. Its matching antigen is unknown. This entry comes from a study of CD8+ T cells in alopecia areata. Looking at the study overall: Patients in the treated group were given tofacitinib by mouth, 5 to 10 mg twice a day.

Study outcomes and limitations: Scalp repertoires also include resident alphabeta T cells from normal skin. Among the 100 top clones, expanded CD8+ clones, like scalp clonality, were significantly decreased by tofacitinib. Persistence in scalp and blood during tofacitinib was observed for many expanded lesional clones.

Noted treatment: oral pan-JAK inhibitor, 5-10 mg twice daily. cDNA reverse transcribed from extracted RNA served as the sequencing template. Assay used: immunoSEQ multiplex PCR; TCRdb lists only in-frame clones, some missing. The profile shows 200,000 or so clones, more than 30% of them singletons. Trimming took off 4 bases at V and 4 bases at J, with 14 bases between the two ends. CDR1 is MNHEY, CDR2 SMNVEV, per germline (reference sequence). The CDR3 is 16 amino acids. The source was CD4+ T cells sorted from blood, collected between weeks 30 and 35, from a patient treated with tofacitinib. The chain joins TRBV27 to TRBJ1-6; D perhaps matches TRBD1 (6 bases). This receptor was obtained from a human donor with alopecia areata. This chain's CDR3 is CASSSGVTGYNSPLHF. In nucleotides, the CDR3 is TGTGCCAGCAGTTCAGGGGTCACAGGGTATAATTCACCCCTCCACTTT.